The 10 T cell receptor beta chains reported below all come from one sample, sequenced in a study of blood T cell repertoires in COVID-19. Method: immunoSEQ multiplex PCR; TCRdb's copy keeps in-frame clones and lacks some. The repertoire consists of around 100,000 clones, with just over 90% occurring once and the leading ten covering around 5%. Sequenced sample: peripheral blood. Receptors were obtained from a man aged 50 or older with acute or convalescent COVID-19.

The chain couples TRBV18 to TRBJ2-5, with 7 bases aligning to TRBD1. The V gene's germline CDR1 is KGHSH and CDR2 LQKENI. V dropped 5 bases and J dropped 2; count of bases not matched to a gene: 2. This CDR3 comprises 13 residues. CDR3 region: CASSYRGQETQYF. CDR3 in DNA: TGTGCCAGCTCATACAGGGGACAAGAGACCCAGTACTTC.

The chain employs TRBV5-8 and TRBJ2-7; D possibly corresponds to TRBD2 (5 bases). The germline gives CDR1 SGHTS, CDR2 YDEGEE. The CDR3 sequence is 12 residues long. V lost 3 bases and J lost 3, with 7 bases in between. This CDR3 is CASSSSGYEQYF. In DNA form, the CDR3 reads TGTGCCAGCAGCTCCAGCGGCTACGAGCAGTACTTC.

The chain employs TRBV14 and TRBJ1-2, with 7 nucleotides matching TRBD1. Germline-derived CDR1 and CDR2 are SGHDN and FVKESK. This CDR3 region has 15 residues. Unmatched junction bases numbered 6, after V lost 1 base and J lost 4 bases. The DNA of the CDR3 is TGTGCCAGCAGCCAAGGACAGGGACGTAGCTATGGCTACACCTTC. Translating gives CASSQGQGRSYGYTF.

The rearrangement uses TRBV18 and TRBJ2-7; 10 bases map to TRBD1. The CDR3 is 15 amino acids. Germline trimming cut 3 bases from V and 6 bases from J; bases unmatched to any gene: 8. Germline loops: CDR1 KGHSH, CDR2 LQKENI. CDR3 sequence (DNA): TGTGCCAGCTCACCGAACCGGGACAGGGGAATCGAGCAGTACTTC. Encoded protein: CASSPNRDRGIEQYF. Looking up the rest from reference TRBV18 and TRBJ2-7 gives the full variable domain: NAGVMQNPRHLVRRRGQEARLRCSPMKGHSHVYWYRQLPEEGLKFMVYLQKENIIDESGMPKERFSAEFPKEGPSILRIQQVVRGDSAAYFCASSPNRDRGIEQYFGPGTRLTVT.

The chain joins TRBV6-5 to TRBJ1-4, with D possibly being TRBD1 (6 bases). Germline CDR1 and CDR2: MNHEY and SVGAGI. Trimming left V 8 bases short and J 6 bases short, with 13 bases between. The CDR3 has 13 amino acids. The CDR3, as DNA: TGTGCCAGCGCTACCCGGACAGATGAAAAACTGTTTTTT. Its protein product is CASATRTDEKLFF.

The table lists this clone with a few counts. The J gene is TRBJ1-1, the V gene TRBV28; unclear D gene. Germline V gene sequence: CDR1 MDHEN, CDR2 SYDVKM. Trimming took off 6 bases at V and 0 bases at J, with 23 bases between the two ends. The CDR3 spans 18 residues. The chain's CDR3 is CASSNYRGSSRLNTEAFF. DNA of the CDR3: TGTGCCAGCAGCAATTATAGAGGATCCTCTCGGTTGAACACTGAAGCTTTCTTT.

The chain combines TRBV19 with TRBJ1-2; D unclear. Trimming pared 6 bases from V and 8 bases from J, leaving 16 bases between. This CDR3 region has 13 residues. Germline loops: CDR1 LNHDA, CDR2 SQIVND (reference sequence). The DNA of the CDR3 is TGTGCCAGTAGGACCCTCGAGGTGGCGGGCTACACCTTC. Translation: CASRTLEVAGYTF. The complete variable domain, with remaining parts taken from reference TRBV19 and TRBJ1-2, reads DGGITQSPKYLFRKEGQNVTLSCEQNLNHDAMYWYRQDPGQGLRLIYYSQIVNDFQKGDIAEGYSVSREKKESFPLTVTSAQKNPTAFYLCASRTLEVAGYTFGSGTRLTVV.

V usage is TRBV21-1 and J usage is TRBJ1-1; the table's TRBD1 call for D was not verified on the DNA. TRBV21-1 is listed as a pseudogene. The CDR3 has 18 residues. The CDR3 here is CASSTVSNQGGKNTEAFF. CDR3 DNA: TGTGCCAGCAGCACAGTAAGCAACCAGGGGGGAAAGAACACTGAAGCTTTCTTT.

The chain links TRBV6-4 to TRBJ2-1, with 10 bases matching TRBD2. Germline CDR1 and CDR2: MRHNA and SNTAGT. The CDR3 has 15 amino acids. The junction had 2 bases not matched to a gene; V was cut back by 5 bases and J by 1 base. The CDR3 coding sequence is TGTGCCAGCAGTCCGGGACTAGCGTCCTACAATGAGCAGTTCTTC. Its translation: CASSPGLASYNEQFF.

This clone is a singleton in its sample. This chain uses TRBV20-1 with TRBJ2-7; 9 nucleotides align to TRBD2. The CDR3 has 14 residues. J was trimmed by 1 base and V by 3 bases; bases with no gene match: 4. Germline V gene sequence: CDR1 DFQATT, CDR2 SNEGSKA (reference sequence). This chain's CDR3 is CSASAGGESYEQYF. Here the CDR3 DNA reads TGCAGTGCTAGTGCGGGGGGGGAGTCCTACGAGCAGTACTTC.